The rows below give T cell receptor beta chains drawn from one sample of a study of T cells in Graves' hyperthyroidism and ophthalmopathy. MiXCR, run by TCRdb on the multiplex PCR reads, gives a single entry per CDR3 protein. Of roughly 380,000 distinct CDR3 sequences detected, 15% to 20% appear once; the ten largest clones hold 15%. Sequenced sample: blood. The receptors were sampled from a middle-aged woman with Graves' ophthalmopathy. Each CDR3 is given with its conserved first and last residue. A D gene is named only where the DNA matches it firmly. Size is stated for part of the rows, as once, few or many counts, or as a class when the clone is expanded.

>TRBJ1-2|NA|many|TRBV12-5
TGTGCTAGTGGTTTGTCCCGGGACACCGGCGCTAACTATGGCTACACCTTC
CASGLSRDTGANYGYTF
>TRBJ2-5|TRBD2|many|TRBV5-6
TGTGCCAGCAGCTTGGAGCGGGGGCAAGAGACCCAGTACTTC
CASSLERGQETQYF
>TRBJ1-1|TRBD1|NA|TRBV15
TGTGCCACCAGCACTGGGGGACAGGGAGTTTCAGCTTTCTTT
CATSTGGQGVSAFF
>TRBJ1-5|TRBD1|many|TRBV6-5
TGTGCCAGCAGATCGGAAAGGGGGCCGTTCCAGCCCCAGCATTTT
CASRSERGPFQPQHF
>TRBJ2-2|NA|many|TRBV6-5
TGTGCCAGCAGTTTCGGGACAAACACCGGGGAGCTGTTTTTT
CASSFGTNTGELFF
>TRBJ2-5|TRBD2|many|TRBV6-2/TRBV6-3
TGTGCCAGCAGCCCCTTAAGCGGGAGGGCCCTCGGAGAGACCCAGTACTTC
CASSPLSGRALGETQYF
>TRBJ2-7|TRBD2|many|TRBV12-3/TRBV12-4
TGTGCCAGCAGTCATGCGGGGGGGGTCGAGCAGTACTTC
CASSHAGGVEQYF
>TRBJ2-7|TRBD2|few|TRBV5-8
TGTGCCAGCAGCGGACTAGCGGGAATGAACGAGCAGTACTTC
CASSGLAGMNEQYF
>TRBJ2-7|TRBD2|many|TRBV9
TGTGCCAGCAGCGTAGGGACTAGCGGGAGGGACGAGCAGTACTTC
CASSVGTSGRDEQYF
>TRBJ1-5|TRBD1|many|TRBV28
TGTGCCAGCAGCAAGACAGGGGGCAGCAATCAGCCCCAGCATTTT
CASSKTGGSNQPQHF
>TRBJ2-7|TRBD2|many|TRBV7-6
TGTGCCAGCAGCTTACAACCTAGCGGGGAGCAGTACTTC
CASSLQPSGEQYF
>TRBJ1-2|TRBD1|NA|TRBV28
TGTGCCAGCGAAAAGTCCGGGACAGGGTATGGCTACACCTTC
CASEKSGTGYGYTF
>TRBJ2-7|NA|many|TRBV20-1
TGCAGTGCTGGGGGCTCCCGGGCCACTGAGCAGTACTTC
CSAGGSRATEQYF
>TRBJ2-7|NA|many|TRBV12-3/TRBV12-4
TGTGCCAGCAGCCGAGGGACATATAGAGACTACGAGCAGTACTTC
CASSRGTYRDYEQYF
>TRBJ1-1|NA|many|TRBV7-9
TGTGCCAGCACCAAAATCCCCCCCCCAATAACTGAAGCTTTCTTT
CASTKIPPPITEAFF
>TRBJ2-7|TRBD2|many|TRBV29-1
TGCAGCGTTGCCACTAGCGTATCCTACGAGCAGTACTTC
CSVATSVSYEQYF
>TRBJ2-7|NA|many|TRBV27
TGTGCCACCAGAGCCGGGCAGGGTTACGAGCAGTACTTC
CATRAGQGYEQYF
>TRBJ2-5|TRBD2|NA|TRBV3-1
TGTGCCAGCACCTCTCTAGCGGGAGGACCTTCATTTGAGGAGACCCAGTACTTC
CASTSLAGGPSFEETQYF
>TRBJ2-7|NA|many|TRBV29-1
TGCAGCGTTGATTCCGTACAGGGTCAGGACGAGCAGTACTTC
CSVDSVQGQDEQYF
>TRBJ2-5|NA|many|TRBV28
TGTGCCAGCAGGAAGACCTCAGGGGCTCGTTTCCAAGAGACCCAGTACTTC
CASRKTSGARFQETQYF
>TRBJ1-2|TRBD1|many|TRBV7-9
TGTGCCAGCACGACAGGGACAAGCTATGGCTACACCTTC
CASTTGTSYGYTF
>TRBJ1-5|NA|NA|TRBV6-5
TGTGCCAGCAGTTACTCGAGTGGGAGCGGACAGCCCCAGCATTTT
CASSYSSGSGQPQHF
>TRBJ2-5|TRBD2|many|TRBV12-3/TRBV12-4
TGTGCGATACTAGCGGGTGTAGAGACCCAGTACTTC
CAILAGVETQYF
>TRBJ2-1|TRBD1|many|TRBV20-1
TGCAGTGCTAGAGAGGGACAGGGGTTAGTTAATGAGCAGTTCTTC
CSAREGQGLVNEQFF
>TRBJ1-2|TRBD1|NA|TRBV20-1
TGCAGTGCTAGAACCCCGGACAGGGTGATCGATGGCTACACCTTC
CSARTPDRVIDGYTF
>TRBJ2-5|NA|NA|TRBV15
TGTGCCACCAGCAGAGAGAGGCCGGAGACCCAGTACTTC
CATSRERPETQYF
>TRBJ2-7|TRBD1|NA|TRBV5-1
TGCGCCAGCAGGCGGACAGGGATGTACGAGCAGTACTTC
CASRRTGMYEQYF
>TRBJ1-1|TRBD1|many|TRBV5-1
TGCGCCAGCAGCTTGGTGACAGGGACGAACACTGAAGCTTTCTTT
CASSLVTGTNTEAFF
>TRBJ1-5|NA|once|TRBV6-2/TRBV6-3
TGTGCCAGCAGTTCCAACCCTGAGGGACGTGGATACAATCAGCCCCAGCATTTT
CASSSNPEGRGYNQPQHF
>TRBJ2-6|NA|NA|TRBV29-1
TGCAGCGTTGCACCCTCTGGGGCCAACGTCCTGACTTTC
CSVAPSGANVLTF
>TRBJ1-1|TRBD1|NA|TRBV18
TGTGCCAGCTCACCAGTCGTACTGGGACAGAAAACTGAAGCTTTCTTT
CASSPVVLGQKTEAFF
>TRBJ2-5|NA|many|TRBV5-8
TGTGCCAGCACCTTGTGGGGTAACGAGGAGACCCAGTACTTC
CASTLWGNEETQYF
>TRBJ2-5|TRBD2|NA|TRBV20-1
TGCAGTGCTAGCATAGCGGGAGGTAGTGAGACTCAGTACTTC
CSASIAGGSETQYF
>TRBJ1-5|NA|many|TRBV6-5
TGTGCCAGCAGTTACTCCGTTGGCCGGGTTCATCAGCCCCAGCATTTT
CASSYSVGRVHQPQHF